These T cell receptor beta chains were read from a single sample in a study of control samples from healthy donors and cancer patients. The table came from immunoSEQ multiplex PCR; TCRdb's copy has only in-frame clones and leaves some out. This sample carries roughly 14,000 clones, 87% of them seen once, and the ten largest clones take around a tenth. Material: PBMCs. The source of these receptors is a woman in her 70s with colorectal cancer. The CDR3 runs from the conserved cysteine through the conserved F or W. The order of the fields is D gene, clone size, V gene, J gene, CDR3 DNA, CDR3 protein. D genes are given only for firm matches. Rows may omit the clone size; those that give it use once, few, many or a size class.

NA	NA	TRBV5-1	TRBJ2-7	TGCGCCAGCAGCCCCTGGTCCCCGAGGGAGCAGTACTTC	CASSPWSPREQYF
TRBD2	NA	TRBV7-2	TRBJ2-4	TGTGCCAGCAGCACCGACGGGACTAGGGCGAGAGTTCAGTACTTC	CASSTDGTRARVQYF
NA	once	TRBV19	TRBJ1-1	TGTGCCAGTAGGGGGGCAGGGTCCCCCACTGAAGCTTTCTTT	CASRGAGSPTEAFF
NA	few	TRBV7-9	TRBJ1-4	TGTGCCAGCAGCTTTGGGCAGGGGTATGAAAAACTGTTTTTT	CASSFGQGYEKLFF
NA	once	TRBV7-9	TRBJ1-3	TGTGCCAGCAGCTTGGGGGTGTCTGGAAACACCATATATTTT	CASSLGVSGNTIYF
NA	NA	TRBV15	TRBJ1-4	TGTGCCACCAGCAGAGATCAGACTTCAACTAATGAAAAACTGTTTTTT	CATSRDQTSTNEKLFF
NA	NA	TRBV5-5	TRBJ1-5	TGTGCCAGCAGCCCCCTGGGTGGAGTTAGCAATCAGCCCCAGCATTTT	CASSPLGGVSNQPQHF
NA	NA	TRBV11-2	TRBJ2-7	TGTGCCAGCAGCCCTCGGACGGGCCCCTACGAGCAGTACTTC	CASSPRTGPYEQYF
TRBD2	NA	TRBV6-4	TRBJ2-3	TGTGCCAGCAGTGACGGTCTAGCGGGCACAGATACGCAGTATTTT	CASSDGLAGTDTQYF
TRBD1	NA	TRBV9	TRBJ1-3	TGTGCCAGCAGCGTCCGGGACAGAGTTTCTGGAAACACCATATATTTT	CASSVRDRVSGNTIYF
NA	NA	TRBV3-1/TRBV3-2	TRBJ1-5	TGTGCCAGCAGCCAAGATTGGGGGCGAAATCAGCCCCAGCATTTT	CASSQDWGRNQPQHF
NA	NA	TRBV5-1	TRBJ2-1	TGCGCCAGCAGCCTCCAGGGGTCTGTTGAGCAGTTCTTC	CASSLQGSVEQFF
TRBD1	NA	TRBV4-3	TRBJ2-7	TGCGCCAGCAGCCAAGGGACAGGGCCCTTCTACGAGCAGTACTTC	CASSQGTGPFYEQYF
TRBD1	NA	TRBV6-6	TRBJ2-4	TGTGCCAGCAGTCCCTCACAGGGGTCCCTAGCCAAAAACATTCAGTACTTC	CASSPSQGSLAKNIQYF
NA	NA	TRBV7-8	TRBJ1-5	TGTGCCAGCAGTTTAGGACCGAGCAATCAGCCCCAGCATTTT	CASSLGPSNQPQHF
NA	NA	TRBV5-4	TRBJ2-3	TGTGCCAGCGGATTGCGAGGTGGGGATACGCAGTATTTT	CASGLRGGDTQYF
NA	NA	TRBV9	TRBJ2-5	TGTGCCAGCAGCGTAGGGGCAGAACTCCGCCAAGAGACCCAGTACTTC	CASSVGAELRQETQYF
TRBD2	NA	TRBV6-5	TRBJ2-7	TGTGCCAGCAGTCATACTAGCGCGAGCTCCTACGAGCAGTACTTC	CASSHTSASSYEQYF
NA	few	TRBV7-8	TRBJ2-7	TGTGCCAGCAGCGCGAAAGGGATCCCCTACGAGCAGTACTTC	CASSAKGIPYEQYF
TRBD1	once	TRBV5-5	TRBJ2-3	TGTGCCAGCAGCTTCCCGGGACAGGGAGAAGATACGCAGTATTTT	CASSFPGQGEDTQYF
TRBD1	NA	TRBV12-3/TRBV12-4	TRBJ1-2	TGTGCCAGCAGTTTAGGGACAGGGAGCTACACCTTC	CASSLGTGSYTF
TRBD2	NA	TRBV7-2	TRBJ2-7	TGTGCCAGCAGCTCCCTCGGGACTAGTCTCTACGAGCAGTACTTC	CASSSLGTSLYEQYF
TRBD1	NA	TRBV6-2/TRBV6-3	TRBJ2-3	TGTGCCAGCAGTTACCGGGACAGGGGGTTCACAGATACGCAGTATTTT	CASSYRDRGFTDTQYF
NA	once	TRBV14	TRBJ1-1	TGTGCCAGCAGCCAAGTTTTCGGGGGCACTGAAGCTTTCTTT	CASSQVFGGTEAFF
TRBD2	NA	TRBV27	TRBJ2-4	TGTGCCAGCAGTTTATTTGCGGGAGGTGCGGACAAAAACATTCAGTACTTC	CASSLFAGGADKNIQYF
NA	NA	TRBV27	TRBJ1-5	TGTGCCAGCAGCCCCCAGGTTGGCAGGGGCAATCAGCCCCAGCATTTT	CASSPQVGRGNQPQHF
TRBD1	NA	TRBV24-1	TRBJ2-5	TGTGCCACCAGTGTCTCCGGGACAGGGAAGGAAGAGACCCAGTACTTC	CATSVSGTGKEETQYF
TRBD1	NA	TRBV12-5	TRBJ1-2	TGTGCTAGTGGTTCCGCTACCGGGACAGGGTTTGGCTACACCTTC	CASGSATGTGFGYTF
NA	NA	TRBV29-1	TRBJ2-5	TGCAGCGTTGATCGGGGAGAAGAGACCCAGTACTTC	CSVDRGEETQYF
NA	NA	TRBV9	TRBJ2-7	TGTGCCAGCGCCCCCCCCCAGGCTACCTACGAGCAGTACTTC	CASAPPQATYEQYF
TRBD1	NA	TRBV18	TRBJ2-1	TGTGCCAGCTCACCACCAGGGACAGGGGACAGATTTCCCACTCCGTACAATGAGCAGTTCTTC	CASSPPGTGDRFPTPYNEQFF
TRBD2	NA	TRBV29-1	TRBJ2-7	TGCAGCCTCCCCCACATGGGGGGGTTATACGAGCAGTACTTC	CSLPHMGGLYEQYF
NA	NA	TRBV5-6	TRBJ1-5	TGTGCCAGCAGCCCTGGGGGGGACCGTCAGCCCCAGCATTTT	CASSPGGDRQPQHF
TRBD1	NA	TRBV5-5	TRBJ2-3	TGTGCCAGCAGCTACTACAGGGGGGCCACAGATACGCAGTATTTT	CASSYYRGATDTQYF
TRBD2	NA	TRBV6-2/TRBV6-3	TRBJ2-5	TGTGCCAGCAGCCCCGGGACTAGCGGGAAACAAGAGACCCAGTACTTC	CASSPGTSGKQETQYF
TRBD2	once	TRBV19	TRBJ2-3	TGTGCCAGTAGTCTAAAGGAGACTAGCGGGGGCAGGGATACGCAGTATTTT	CASSLKETSGGRDTQYF
NA	once	TRBV5-8	TRBJ2-5	TGTGCCAGCAGCTTGGGTAGGGTAGAAGAGACCCAGTACTTC	CASSLGRVEETQYF
TRBD1	NA	TRBV6-2/TRBV6-3	TRBJ1-1	TGTGCCAGCAGTTCAGACAGGGCCACTGAAGCTTTCTTT	CASSSDRATEAFF
NA	NA	TRBV6-6	TRBJ2-7	TGTGCCAGCAGTTACTCGGCCGGGGGCCGATGGGAGCAGTACTTC	CASSYSAGGRWEQYF
NA	NA	TRBV4-2	TRBJ1-3	TGTGCCAGCAGCCAAGAAGATGGAAACACCATATATTTT	CASSQEDGNTIYF
NA	NA	TRBV2	TRBJ2-4	TGTGCCAGCGGGGAAGGAACAGGGTACATTCAGTACTTC	CASGEGTGYIQYF
TRBD2	NA	TRBV20-1	TRBJ2-7	TGCAGTGCTAGTCGGGGCGGGAGATCCCACGAGCAGTACTTC	CSASRGGRSHEQYF
NA	once	TRBV11-3	TRBJ1-2	TGTGCCAGCAGCTTAGACTTCGGAATGGGGATGTATGGCTACACCTTC	CASSLDFGMGMYGYTF
NA	NA	TRBV12-3/TRBV12-4	TRBJ2-2	TGTGCCAGCAGTTTAGTAGGGGCCGGGGAGCTGTTTTTT	CASSLVGAGELFF
TRBD2	NA	TRBV5-1	TRBJ2-5	TGCGCCAGCAGCCAGGGGACTAGCGGGCAGACCCAGTACTTC	CASSQGTSGQTQYF
NA	NA	TRBV9	TRBJ2-7	TGTGCCAGCGGGGGCCCGAGCTCCTACGAGCAGTACTTC	CASGGPSSYEQYF
NA	once	TRBV4-1	TRBJ1-2	TGCGCCAGCAGCCAATTTTCGTTCCAAGAATATGGCTACACCTTC	CASSQFSFQEYGYTF
NA	NA	TRBV7-8	TRBJ1-6	TGTGCCAGCAGCTTACCCCCCTCATGGGAACCTTTCTATAATTCACCCCTCCACTTT	CASSLPPSWEPFYNSPLHF
TRBD1	NA	TRBV7-2	TRBJ1-2	TGTGCCAGCAGCTTCGCCGGGACAGGTCCCTATGGCTACACCTTC	CASSFAGTGPYGYTF
NA	NA	TRBV7-8	TRBJ2-2	TGTGCCAGCAGCTTAAAGGATGGCGGGGAGCTGTTTTTT	CASSLKDGGELFF
NA	once	TRBV9	TRBJ1-2	TGTGCCAGCAGCGTTAGTAGGACTAACTATGGCTACACCTTC	CASSVSRTNYGYTF
TRBD2	NA	TRBV6-1	TRBJ2-7	TGTGCCAGCAGTGAATTGGACGGGAGGGGATACGAGCAGTACTTC	CASSELDGRGYEQYF
NA	NA	TRBV12-3/TRBV12-4	TRBJ1-5	TGTGCCAGCAGTTTAATTCCCGGGCCCCAGCATTTT	CASSLIPGPQHF
TRBD1	once	TRBV3-1/TRBV3-2	TRBJ1-3	TGTGCCAGCAGCCACTTTGACAGGGATGGAAACACCATATATTTT	CASSHFDRDGNTIYF
NA	NA	TRBV12-3/TRBV12-4	TRBJ2-7	TGTGCCAGCAGTTTTCCGGGAGAACACGAGCAGTACTTC	CASSFPGEHEQYF
NA	NA	TRBV18	TRBJ1-1	TGTGCCAGCTCGATGCGGGGTGGTGAAGCTTTCTTT	CASSMRGGEAFF
NA	NA	TRBV5-5	TRBJ2-6	TGTGCCAGCAGCCCCGCGGCCAACTCTGGGGCCAACGTCCTGACTTTC	CASSPAANSGANVLTF
NA	NA	TRBV27	TRBJ1-5	TGTGCCAGCAGTTCTCGGGAAAATCAGCCCCAGCATTTT	CASSSRENQPQHF